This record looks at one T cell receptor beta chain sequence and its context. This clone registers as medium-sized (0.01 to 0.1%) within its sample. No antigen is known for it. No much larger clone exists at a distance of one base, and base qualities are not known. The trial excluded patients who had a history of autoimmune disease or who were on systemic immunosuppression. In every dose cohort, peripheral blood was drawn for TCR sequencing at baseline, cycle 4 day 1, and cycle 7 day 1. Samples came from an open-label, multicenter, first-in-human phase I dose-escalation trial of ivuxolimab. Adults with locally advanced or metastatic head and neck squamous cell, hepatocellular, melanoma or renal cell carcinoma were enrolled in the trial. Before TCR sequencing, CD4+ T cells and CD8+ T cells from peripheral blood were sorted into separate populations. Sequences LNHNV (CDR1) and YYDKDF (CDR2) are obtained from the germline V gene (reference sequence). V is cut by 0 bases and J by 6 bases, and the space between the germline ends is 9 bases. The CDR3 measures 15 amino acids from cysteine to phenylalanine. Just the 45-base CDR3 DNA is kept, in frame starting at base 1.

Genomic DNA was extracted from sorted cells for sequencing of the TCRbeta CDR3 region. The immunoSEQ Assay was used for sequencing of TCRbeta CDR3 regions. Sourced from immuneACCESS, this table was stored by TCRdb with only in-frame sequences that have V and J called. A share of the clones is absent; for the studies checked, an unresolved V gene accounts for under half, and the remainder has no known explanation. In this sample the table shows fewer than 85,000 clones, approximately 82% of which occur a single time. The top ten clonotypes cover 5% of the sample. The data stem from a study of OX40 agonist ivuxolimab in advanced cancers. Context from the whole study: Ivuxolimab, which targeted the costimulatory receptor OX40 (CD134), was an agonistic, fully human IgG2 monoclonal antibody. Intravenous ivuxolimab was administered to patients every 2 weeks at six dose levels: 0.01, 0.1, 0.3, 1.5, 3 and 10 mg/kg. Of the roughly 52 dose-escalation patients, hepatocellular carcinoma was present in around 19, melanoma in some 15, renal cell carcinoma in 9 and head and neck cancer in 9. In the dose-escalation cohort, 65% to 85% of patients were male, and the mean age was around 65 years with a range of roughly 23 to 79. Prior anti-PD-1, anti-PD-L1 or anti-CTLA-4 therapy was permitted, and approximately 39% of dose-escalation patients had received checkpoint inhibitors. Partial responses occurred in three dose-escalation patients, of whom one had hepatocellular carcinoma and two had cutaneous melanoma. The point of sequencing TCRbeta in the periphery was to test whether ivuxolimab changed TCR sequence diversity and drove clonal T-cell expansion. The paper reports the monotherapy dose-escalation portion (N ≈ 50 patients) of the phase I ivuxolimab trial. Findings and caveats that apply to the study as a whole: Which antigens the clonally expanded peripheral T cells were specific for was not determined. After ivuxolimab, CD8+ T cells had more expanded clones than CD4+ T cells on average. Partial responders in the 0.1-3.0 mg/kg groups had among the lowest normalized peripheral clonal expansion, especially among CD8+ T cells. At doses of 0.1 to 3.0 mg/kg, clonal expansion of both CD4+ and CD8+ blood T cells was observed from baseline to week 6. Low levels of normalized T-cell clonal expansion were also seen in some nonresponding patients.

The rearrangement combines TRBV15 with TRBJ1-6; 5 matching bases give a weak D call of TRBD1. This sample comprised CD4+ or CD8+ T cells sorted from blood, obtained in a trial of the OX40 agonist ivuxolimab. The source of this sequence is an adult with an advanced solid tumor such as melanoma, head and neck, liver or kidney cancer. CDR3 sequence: CATSRDWDVNSPLHF. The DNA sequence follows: TGTGCCACCAGCAGAGATTGGGACGTTAATTCACCCCTCCACTTT.